The sample holds one count of the clone carrying this T cell receptor beta chain. Its antigen remains unknown. A J-beta primer mix and a sample-barcoded 5' primer were used in a second PCR of about 7 to 12 cycles. From the 5' RACE reads, TCRdb called clonotypes with MiXCR, one entry per CDR3 protein. The sample has about 640,000 distinct CDR3 sequences; about 53% are singletons. V dropped 3 bases and J dropped 0; count of bases not matched to a gene: 9. The CDR3 is made up of 17 amino acids. Per germline, CDR1 KGHSH and CDR2 LQKENI. This specimen belongs to a study of blood T cells in healthy people across ages. Study-level results: With naive T cell percentage, TCR beta diversity showed a strong correlation.

The sample consisted of blood. The receptor was derived from a man in his sixties in good health. The V gene is TRBV18, the J gene TRBJ2-7; 9 bases align to TRBD2. The CDR3 region is CASSPGVAGASSYEQYF. The CDR3 DNA reads TGTGCCAGCTCACCGGGGGTAGCGGGGGCGAGCTCCTACGAGCAGTACTTC. Looking up the rest from reference TRBV18 and TRBJ2-7 gives the full variable domain: NAGVMQNPRHLVRRRGQEARLRCSPMKGHSHVYWYRQLPEEGLKFMVYLQKENIIDESGMPKERFSAEFPKEGPSILRIQQVVRGDSAAYFCASSPGVAGASSYEQYFGPGTRLTVT.